This entry lists 27 T cell receptor beta chains sequenced from one sample in a study of beta chain features in type 1 diabetes. Regarding the study as a whole: Type 1 diabetes patients had TCRB CDR3s that were shorter (moderately but significantly so) in all four CD4+ subsets.

Which antigens these TCRs recognize remains unknown. What was sequenced were expressed TCRB transcripts, since all of the isolated RNA had been reverse transcribed. The assay was immunoSEQ multiplex PCR, and TCRdb's table has in-frame clones only and misses some. The table records roughly 350,000 clones, over 9% of them present only once. The specimen was central memory CD4+ T cells from blood. All receptors derive from a man aged 30-40 years with type 1 diabetes.

The chain carries TRBV28 and TRBJ2-3; TRBD2 agrees at 8 bases. With 5 bases clipped from V and 1 base from J, the junction kept 5 bases outside the gene matches. The CDR3 contains 15 residues. CDR1 and CDR2 from the germline V gene are MDHEN and SYDVKM. The CDR3 region has the DNA TGTGCCAGCAGTCAGACTAGCGAGGGCACAGATACGCAGTATTTT. Translation: CASSQTSEGTDTQYF.

This sequence joins TRBV30 and TRBJ2-7, with TRBD1 identical over 9 bases. V was clipped by 3 bases and J by 5 bases; unmatched bases: 8. The CDR3 runs 14 residues. Per germline, CDR1 GTSNPN and CDR2 SVGIG (reference sequence). CDR3 amino acids: CAWRKTGTGNEQYF. In nucleotides, the CDR3 is TGTGCCTGGAGAAAAACCGGGACAGGGAACGAGCAGTACTTC.

This clone was detected a few times. The V and J genes are TRBV6-1 and TRBJ2-3; the match to TRBD1 covers 7 bases. Trimming cost V 4 bases and J 6 bases; bases outside gene matches: 7. The CDR3 consists of 14 residues. Germline V gene lookup returns CDR1 MNHNS and CDR2 SASEGT. CDR3: CASSGTGLADTQYF. CDR3 nucleotide sequence: TGTGCCAGCAGTGGGACAGGTTTGGCGGATACGCAGTATTTT.

The chain has TRBV7-8 and TRBJ1-4; weak D call: TRBD1 (5 bases). Germline V gives CDR1 SGHVS, CDR2 FQNEAQ. Deletions cut 0 bases from V and 8 bases from J, with 10 bases between. The CDR3 is made up of 14 amino acids. The CDR3 DNA reads as TGTGCCAGCAGCTTAGCAGGCCAGGGCGAAAAACTGTTTTTT. Translated, it gives CASSLAGQGEKLFF.

This clone was seen a handful of times. The CDR3 spells CASSLAGQGQSETQYF. The CDR3, as DNA: TGCGCCAGCAGCCTCGCCGGACAGGGGCAATCGGAGACCCAGTACTTC. The chain joins TRBV4-3 to TRBJ2-5; the match to TRBD1 covers 9 bases. V was clipped by 4 bases and J by 5 bases; unmatched bases: 11. Germline CDR1 is LGHNA and CDR2 is YSLEER. The CDR3 consists of 16 residues.

The sample holds a few counts of this clone. The chain recombines TRBV5-4 with TRBJ1-4; 7 nucleotides line up with TRBD1. This CDR3 is built from 16 residues. Trimming cost V 4 bases and J 3 bases; bases outside gene matches: 9. Per germline, CDR1 SGHNT and CDR2 YYREEE (reference sequence). CDR3 region: CASSLTGIRANEKLFF. The DNA of the CDR3 is TGTGCCAGCAGCCTGACAGGGATTAGAGCTAATGAAAAACTGTTTTTT.

This clone was seen only a few times. This chain connects TRBV11-3 to TRBJ2-2; no clear D. V lost 1 base to trimming and J lost 6 bases, with 0 bases between them. This CDR3 has 11 amino acids. CDR1 and CDR2 from the germline V gene are SGHNT and YENEEA. The CDR3 loop is CASSLAGELFF. The DNA of the CDR3 is TGTGCCAGCAGCTTAGCCGGGGAGCTGTTTTTT.

In this sample, this clone turned up a few times. Sequence at one end of the junction differs from germline and may be a read error. The rearrangement links TRBV6-6 to TRBJ2-4; D possibly uses TRBD1 or TRBD2 (5 bases each). The V gene's germline CDR1 is MNHNY and CDR2 SVGAGI (reference sequence). CDR3 length: 14 amino acids. This chain's CDR3 is CAISESGTENIQYF. As DNA, the CDR3 is TGTGCCATCAGTGAGTCCGGGACGGAAAACATTCAGTACTTC.

This clone was seen a handful of times. Other DNA sequences within the sample encode an identical CDR3. The gene calls are TRBV5-1 and TRBJ2-4, with 8 bases lining up with TRBD1. The J segment lost 13 bases and the V segment lost 8 bases, leaving 20 bases of the junction unmatched. Germline CDR1 SGHRS, CDR2 YFSETQ. The CDR3 is 15 residues long. CDR3 protein: CARKDPGGASCGQYF. The CDR3 DNA is TGCGCCAGGAAAGACCCAGGGGGCGCGAGTTGCGGGCAGTACTTC.

This clone was counted a few times. This chain uses TRBV27 with TRBJ2-7; TRBD1 agrees at 8 bases. The CDR3 covers 14 residues. In germline, CDR1 is MNHEY, CDR2 SMNVEV (reference sequence). With V trimmed by 5 bases and J by 5 bases, 8 bases remained unmatched. CDR3 DNA: TGTGCCAGCAGTCCAACGGACAGGGTACACGAGCAGTACTTC. The encoded protein is CASSPTDRVHEQYF.

V usage is TRBV5-1 and J usage is TRBJ2-2; 7 bases line up with TRBD1. This CDR3 comprises 18 residues. The V segment lost 4 bases and the J segment 1 base; nucleotides outside the gene matches: 13. Germline assignment: CDR1 SGHRS and CDR2 YFSETQ. CDR3 bases: TGCGCCAGCAGCCCCGACCCAACCAGGGGGTTGAACACCGGGGAGCTGTTTTTT. Protein sequence: CASSPDPTRGLNTGELFF.

This sequence joins TRBV6-5 and TRBJ2-7, with D possibly TRBD1 on 6 matching bases. V was cut by 7 bases and J by 2 bases, with 12 bases left in between. Germline V CDR1 and CDR2: MNHEY, SVGAGI. This CDR3 has 13 residues. The CDR3 coding sequence is TGTGCCAGCACTATGGGGGACACCTACGAGCAGTACTTC. Protein: CASTMGDTYEQYF.

This clone came up many times. The V and J genes are TRBV16 and TRBJ2-5; 7 bases fit TRBD1. Losses at the gene ends were 3 bases for V and 5 bases for J; bases not matched to a gene: 0. CDR1 KGHSY and CDR2 FQNENV come from the germline V gene. CDR3 size: 12 residues. CDR3 in amino acids: CASSQDRETQYF. The CDR3 coding sequence is TGTGCCAGCAGCCAGGACAGGGAGACCCAGTACTTC.

The chain recombines TRBV5-1 with TRBJ2-1; 10 bases agree with TRBD2. The germline CDR1 and CDR2 sequences are SGHRS and YFSETQ. Trimming removed 4 bases from V and 9 bases from J; junction bases left unmatched: 10. This CDR3 contains 15 residues. CDR3: CASSPGTSAMAEQFF. The CDR3 nucleotides are TGCGCCAGCAGCCCAGGGACTAGCGCTATGGCTGAGCAGTTCTTC. The full variable domain, completed using reference TRBV5-1 and TRBJ2-1, is KAGVTQTPRYLIKTRGQQVTLSCSPISGHRSVSWYQQTPGQGLQFLFEYFSETQRNKGNFPGRFSGRQFSNSRSEMNVSTLELGDSALYLCASSPGTSAMAEQFFGPGTRLTVL.

The chain links TRBV25-1 to TRBJ2-2; TRBD2 matches at 8 bases. The CDR3 covers 15 residues. Germline V gene data show CDR1 as MGHDK and CDR2 as SYGVNS. Trimming took 7 bases from V and 0 from J; bases not matched to a gene: 4. CDR3 coding DNA: TGTGCCAGCAAAGGGGGACTAGCGAACACCGGGGAGCTGTTTTTT. Translating it yields CASKGGLANTGELFF.

The V call is TRBV10-3, the J call TRBJ1-1, with 7 bases matching TRBD1. The trim removed 4 bases at V and 2 bases at J, leaving 7 bases unmatched. The CDR3 totals 15 residues. Germline values: CDR1 ENHRY, CDR2 SYGVKD. The CDR3 spells CAISGTTGTNTEAFF. CDR3 DNA: TGTGCCATCAGTGGGACGACAGGGACCAACACTGAAGCTTTCTTT.

V usage is TRBV7-2 and J usage is TRBJ1-1; possibly TRBD1 for D (6 bases). The germline CDR1 and CDR2 sequences are SGHTA and FQGNSA. The CDR3 length is 13 residues. Trimming removed 7 bases at V and 4 bases at J, with 13 bases between. This chain's CDR3 is CASIKRGGTEAFF. DNA for the CDR3: TGTGCCAGCATCAAGAGGGGGGGCACTGAAGCTTTCTTT. Variable domain in full (rest from reference TRBV7-2 and TRBJ1-1): GAGVSQSPSNKVTEKGKDVELRCDPISGHTALYWYRQSLGQGLEFLIYFQGNSAPDKSGLPSDRFSAERTGGSVSTLTIQRTQQEDSAVYLCASIKRGGTEAFFGQGTRLTVV.

The chain carries TRBV7-2 and TRBJ2-5, with TRBD2 as a possible D gene (7 bases). CDR3 length: 13 amino acids. Trimming cost V 5 bases and J 5 bases, with 12 bases left between them. Germline-derived CDR1 and CDR2 are SGHTA and FQGNSA. The CDR3 loop is CASSRGGSETQYF. The CDR3 nucleotides are TGTGCCAGCAGCAGGGGGGGGTCGGAGACCCAGTACTTC.

The genes are TRBV7-9 and TRBJ2-5; 12 bases match TRBD1. CDR1 and CDR2 (germline): SEHNR, FQNEAQ (reference sequence). This CDR3 is built from 16 residues. V was clipped by 6 bases and J by 5 bases; unmatched bases: 10. Here the CDR3 reads CASSPGQGARQETQYF. In DNA, the CDR3 is TGTGCCAGCAGTCCGGGACAGGGGGCCCGGCAGGAGACCCAGTACTTC.

This clone was recorded many times. This chain joins TRBV5-6 and TRBJ2-1; 8 nucleotides align to TRBD2. This CDR3 has 15 amino acids. From germline, CDR1 is SGHDT and CDR2 YYEEEE. The trim removed 0 bases at V and 7 bases at J, leaving 6 bases unmatched. The CDR3 sequence is CASSLVTSEKNEQFF. For the CDR3, the DNA is TGTGCCAGCAGCTTGGTGACTAGCGAGAAGAATGAGCAGTTCTTC.

V usage is TRBV28 and J usage is TRBJ1-5; a possible D gene is TRBD1 (5 bases). This CDR3 comprises 13 residues. The germline V gene encodes CDR1 MDHEN and CDR2 SYDVKM. Between the trimmed V and J ends, which lost 7 bases and 4 bases, there was a span of 11 bases. CDR3 region: CASKEGRNQPQHF. Written as DNA, the CDR3 is TGTGCCAGCAAAGAGGGGCGGAATCAGCCCCAGCATTTT. Variable domain in full (rest from reference TRBV28 and TRBJ1-5): DVKVTQSSRYLVKRTGEKVFLECVQDMDHENMFWYRQDPGLGLRLIYFSYDVKMKEKGDIPEGYSVSREKKERFSLILESASTNQTSMYLCASKEGRNQPQHFGDGTRLSIL.

This chain uses TRBV27 with TRBJ2-7; 7 bases are shared with TRBD2. V lost 6 bases, J lost 0 bases, and 2 bases stayed unmatched. Germline-derived CDR1 and CDR2 are MNHEY and SMNVEV (reference sequence). This CDR3 contains 13 residues. CDR3 nucleotides: TGTGCCAGCAGGCTAGCGGACTCCTACGAGCAGTACTTC. It is translated as CASRLADSYEQYF.

The chain uses TRBV5-1 and TRBJ1-5; D is unclear. V dropped 0 bases and J dropped 11 bases, with 12 bases sitting between them. The germline gives CDR1 SGHRS, CDR2 YFSETQ. The CDR3 spans 13 residues. The CDR3 protein is CASSLEGEGSQHF. In DNA form, the CDR3 reads TGCGCCAGCAGCTTGGAAGGAGAGGGCTCCCAGCATTTT.

This clone has more than one count but fewer than ten. The V gene is TRBV5-1, the J gene TRBJ2-7; tentatively, D is TRBD2 (5 bases). The CDR3 has 13 amino acids. The V gene lost 6 bases and the J gene lost 0 bases, with 10 bases spanning the gap. Germline V gene sequence: CDR1 SGHRS, CDR2 YFSETQ. CDR3 nucleotide sequence: TGCGCCAGCAATGCTGGGAGCTCCTACGAGCAGTACTTC. This encodes CASNAGSSYEQYF.

This clone was observed a handful of times. The sample contains more than one DNA sequence encoding this CDR3. The V gene is TRBV9, the J gene TRBJ1-4, with no clear D. The CDR3 covers 14 residues. V lost 3 bases and J 3 bases, leaving 9 bases between the germline ends. Per germline, CDR1 SGDLS and CDR2 YYNGEE. The CDR3 DNA follows: TGTGCCAGCAGCGGGGCTGATCCTAATGAAAAACTGTTTTTT. Its translation is CASSGADPNEKLFF.

J is TRBJ2-7 and V is TRBV6-5; the match to TRBD2 covers 7 bases. The CDR3 has 11 amino acids. Per the germline V gene, CDR1 is MNHEY and CDR2 is SVGAGI. The V and J ends lost 8 bases and 7 bases, in that order; junction bases with no gene match: 5. The CDR3 DNA sequence: TGTGCCAGCGGAAACGGGGGGGAGCAGTACTTC. Residues: CASGNGGEQYF.

The rearrangement links TRBV7-9 to TRBJ2-5, with D perhaps being TRBD1 or TRBD2 (5 bases each). Trimming took off 5 bases at V and 4 bases at J, with 23 bases between the two ends. This CDR3 spans 17 amino acids. Per the germline V gene, CDR1 is SEHNR and CDR2 is FQNEAQ (reference sequence). As DNA, the CDR3 is TGTGCCAGCAGCCAAGACCTTCCGGGCAGGGCGGGAGAGACCCAGTACTTC. It specifies CASSQDLPGRAGETQYF.